This T cell receptor beta chain is drawn from a study of T cell changes during pregnancy in multiple sclerosis. The CDR3 has 15 amino acids. Per the germline V gene, CDR1 is SGHTS and CDR2 is YDEGEE. V shed 0 bases and J 5 bases; nucleotides not matched to a gene: 4. Using immunoSEQ multiplex PCR, the repertoire was profiled, and TCRdb retains in-frame clones only, with some absent. The repertoire has 45,000 to 55,000 clones, 88% of them found once; the top ten carry around 1.2%. The chain couples TRBV5-8 to TRBJ2-5, with 10 bases identical to TRBD2. The sequence was collected from a female donor with multiple sclerosis, enrolled in a pregnancy study. The specimen comprised CD4+ T cells from peripheral blood mononuclear cells, sampled in the second trimester of pregnancy. The CDR3 DNA reads TGTGCCAGCAGCTTGGGGACTAGCGGAGGGGAGACCCAGTACTTC. It codes for CASSLGTSGGETQYF.